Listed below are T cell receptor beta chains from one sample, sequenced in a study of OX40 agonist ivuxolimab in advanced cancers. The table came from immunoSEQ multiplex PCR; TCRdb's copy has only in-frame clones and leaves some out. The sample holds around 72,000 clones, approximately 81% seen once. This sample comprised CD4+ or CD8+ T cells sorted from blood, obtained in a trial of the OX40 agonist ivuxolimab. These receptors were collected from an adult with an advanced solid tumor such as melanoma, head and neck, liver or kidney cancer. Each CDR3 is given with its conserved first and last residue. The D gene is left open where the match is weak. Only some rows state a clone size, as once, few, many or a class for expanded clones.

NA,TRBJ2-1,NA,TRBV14,TGTGCCAGCAGCCAAGTTGGATATGAGCAGTTCTTC,CASSQVGYEQFF
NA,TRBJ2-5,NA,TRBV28,TGTGCCAGCAGTTTAGGAGTCATGAGGAGGGGGGGAAACCAAGAGACCCAGTACTTC,CASSLGVMRRGGNQETQYF
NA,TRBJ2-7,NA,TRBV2,TGTGCCAGCAGTGAAAATTGGCCAAAATCCTACGAGCAGTACTTC,CASSENWPKSYEQYF
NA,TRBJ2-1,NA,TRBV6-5,TGTGCCAGCAGTTCCCAGGGAGGGGGTGAGCAGTTCTTC,CASSSQGGGEQFF
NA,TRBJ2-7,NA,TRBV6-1,TGTGCCAGCACTCGAGCGGACGAGCAGTACTTC,CASTRADEQYF
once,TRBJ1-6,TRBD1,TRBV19,TGTGCCAGCCATGACAGGGGCAGAGGTGATAATTCACCCCTCCACTTT,CASHDRGRGDNSPLHF
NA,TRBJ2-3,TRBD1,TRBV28,TGTGCCAGCAGTCCACAGGGGCGAAGTACAGATACGCAGTATTTT,CASSPQGRSTDTQYF
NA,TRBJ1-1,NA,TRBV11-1,TGTGCCAGCAGCCAAAACAGGGACCCTGAAGCTTTCTTT,CASSQNRDPEAFF
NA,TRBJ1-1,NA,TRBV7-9,TGTGCCAGCAGCTTTTTCATCGGCACTGAAGCTTTCTTT,CASSFFIGTEAFF
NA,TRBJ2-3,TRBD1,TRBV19,TGTGCCAGTAGTATATATGAACAGGGGGCAGATACGCAGTATTTT,CASSIYEQGADTQYF
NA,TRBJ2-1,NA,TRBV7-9,TGTGCCAGCAGCCTAGCGTGGGGCGACAATGAGCAGTTCTTC,CASSLAWGDNEQFF
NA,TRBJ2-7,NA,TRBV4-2,TGTGCCAGCAGCCCTACGACCGACTACGAGCAGTACTTC,CASSPTTDYEQYF
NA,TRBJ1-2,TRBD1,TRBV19,TGTGCCACCAGTAGTAGTAGGACAGGGGGCAGGGGCTACACCTTC,CATSSSRTGGRGYTF
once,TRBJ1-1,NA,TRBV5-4,TGTGCCAGCAGCTTGGACAGGAACACTGAAGCTTTCTTT,CASSLDRNTEAFF
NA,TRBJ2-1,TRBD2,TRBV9,TGTGCCAGCAGCGTGGGACTAGCGGGGGGGGCCTACAATGAGCAGTTCTTC,CASSVGLAGGAYNEQFF
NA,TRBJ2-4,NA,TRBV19,TGTGCCAGTAGTATAAGGGGTTCGAACATTCAGTACTTC,CASSIRGSNIQYF
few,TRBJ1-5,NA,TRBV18,TGTGCCAGCTCCCCGGCGGGGTCGGGCCAGCCCCAGCATTTT,CASSPAGSGQPQHF
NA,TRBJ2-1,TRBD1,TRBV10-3,TGTGCCATCAGGGACTCGGCACAGGGGAATGAGCAGTTCTTC,CAIRDSAQGNEQFF
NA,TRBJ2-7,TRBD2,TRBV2,TGTGCCAGCAAAGACTCGGGAGGACCCTACGAGCAGTACTTC,CASKDSGGPYEQYF
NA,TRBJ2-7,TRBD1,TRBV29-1,TGCAGCGTTGCGCAGGGGGACTACGAGCAGTACTTC,CSVAQGDYEQYF
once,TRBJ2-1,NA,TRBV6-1,TGTGCCAGCAGAGAGAACGATGAGCAGTTCTTC,CASRENDEQFF
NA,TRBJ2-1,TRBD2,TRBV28,TGTGCCAGCACCCCTACTAGCGGGAGACGATACAATGAGCAGTTCTTC,CASTPTSGRRYNEQFF
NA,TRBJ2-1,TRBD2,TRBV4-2,TGTGCCAGCAGCCAGGGCGGAGTAGCGGGAGGCAATGAGCAGTTCTTC,CASSQGGVAGGNEQFF
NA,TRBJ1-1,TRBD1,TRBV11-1,TGTGCCAGCAGCCCAATACGGACAGGTAACACTGAAGCTTTCTTT,CASSPIRTGNTEAFF
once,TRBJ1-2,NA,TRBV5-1,TGCGCCAGCAGCTGGGGGGCAGCGGGAAATGGCTACACCTTC,CASSWGAAGNGYTF
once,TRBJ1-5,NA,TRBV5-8,TGTGCCAGCAGCCCGCAAAATCCCTTCTATGCGCCCCAGCATTTT,CASSPQNPFYAPQHF
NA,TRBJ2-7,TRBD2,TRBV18,TGTGCCAGCTCACCCGAACTAGCGGGAGTCTACGAGCAGTACTTC,CASSPELAGVYEQYF
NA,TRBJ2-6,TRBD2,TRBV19,TGTGCCAGTAGGAGACAGGGATTGGCTAGCGGGAGCCCAACAGGGGCCAACGTCCTGACTTTC,CASRRQGLASGSPTGANVLTF
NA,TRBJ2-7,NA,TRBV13,TGTGCCAGCAGGCAACGCGACAGGATTTCCTACGAGCAGTACTTC,CASRQRDRISYEQYF
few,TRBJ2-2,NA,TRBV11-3,TGTGCCAGCAGCCGACAAGTCCCCGGGGAGCTGTTTTTT,CASSRQVPGELFF
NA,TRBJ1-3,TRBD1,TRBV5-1,TGCGCCAGCAGCCGACGACAGGGCCCTAACTCTGGAAACACCATATATTTT,CASSRRQGPNSGNTIYF
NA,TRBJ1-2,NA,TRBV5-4,TGTGCCAGCAGCCTGGACACCTCTAACTATGGCTACACCTTC,CASSLDTSNYGYTF
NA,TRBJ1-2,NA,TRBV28,TGTGCCAGCAGTTTAGACTATGGCTACACCTTC,CASSLDYGYTF
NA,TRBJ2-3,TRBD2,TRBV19,TGTGCCAGTAGTATTCTTCTAGCGGGAGGGGCAGATACGCAGTATTTT,CASSILLAGGADTQYF
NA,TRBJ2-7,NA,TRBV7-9,TGTGCCAGCAGCTTAGGAATAGCAACCGAGCAGTACTTC,CASSLGIATEQYF
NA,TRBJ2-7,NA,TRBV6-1,TGTGCCAGCAGTGAAGCCGGGACAACCTACGAGCAGTACTTC,CASSEAGTTYEQYF